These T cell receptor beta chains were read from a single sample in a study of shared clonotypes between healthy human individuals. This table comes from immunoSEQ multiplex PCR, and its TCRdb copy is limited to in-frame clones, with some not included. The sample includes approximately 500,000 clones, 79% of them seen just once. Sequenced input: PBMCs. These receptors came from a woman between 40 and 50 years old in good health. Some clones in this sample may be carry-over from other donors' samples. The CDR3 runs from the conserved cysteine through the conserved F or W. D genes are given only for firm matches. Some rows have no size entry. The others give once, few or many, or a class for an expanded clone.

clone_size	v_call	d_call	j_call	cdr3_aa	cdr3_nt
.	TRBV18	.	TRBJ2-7	CASSPIRGGYNEQYF	TGTGCCAGCTCACCCATCAGGGGGGGCTACAACGAGCAGTACTTC
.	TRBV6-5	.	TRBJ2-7	CASSPGVPREQYF	TGTGCCAGCAGCCCAGGGGTTCCTCGCGAGCAGTACTTC
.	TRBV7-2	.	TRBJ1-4	CASSLVFGRNEKLFF	TGTGCCAGCAGCTTAGTTTTCGGGAGGAATGAAAAACTGTTTTTT
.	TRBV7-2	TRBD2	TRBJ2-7	CASSGGLAGGNEQYF	TGTGCCAGCAGCGGGGGACTAGCGGGAGGCAACGAGCAGTACTTC
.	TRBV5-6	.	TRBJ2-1	CASTKRGWWYNEQFF	TGTGCCAGCACCAAAAGAGGATGGTGGTACAATGAGCAGTTCTTC
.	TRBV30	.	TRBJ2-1	CAWSWGNEQFF	TGTGCCTGGAGCTGGGGCAATGAGCAGTTCTTC
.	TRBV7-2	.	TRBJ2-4	CASSPYSSEDIQYF	TGTGCCAGCAGCCCGTACTCTAGCGAGGACATTCAGTACTTC
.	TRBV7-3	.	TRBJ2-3	CASSLTSSGTDTQYF	TGTGCCAGCAGCTTAACTAGCAGCGGCACAGATACGCAGTATTTT
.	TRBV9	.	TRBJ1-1	CASSPHSGAWTEAFF	TGTGCCAGCAGCCCCCACTCAGGGGCTTGGACTGAAGCTTTCTTT
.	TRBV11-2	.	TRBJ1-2	CASSSPGTVNYGYTF	TGTGCCAGCAGCTCCCCCGGGACGGTAAACTATGGCTACACCTTC
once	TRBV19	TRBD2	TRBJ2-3	CASSLGLADTDTQYF	TGTGCCAGTAGCCTGGGACTAGCGGACACAGATACGCAGTATTTT
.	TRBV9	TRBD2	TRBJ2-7	CASSVASGSYGEQYF	TGTGCCAGCAGCGTCGCTAGCGGGAGTTACGGCGAGCAGTACTTC
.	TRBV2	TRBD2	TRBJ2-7	CASSFGLDPIGQYF	TGTGCCAGCAGCTTCGGACTAGATCCTATAGGGCAGTACTTC
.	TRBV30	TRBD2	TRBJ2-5	CAWTSGREETQYF	TGTGCCTGGACTAGCGGGAGGGAAGAGACCCAGTACTTC
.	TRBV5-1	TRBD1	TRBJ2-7	CASSLMGQGAYEQYF	TGCGCCAGCAGCTTGATGGGACAGGGGGCCTACGAGCAGTACTTC
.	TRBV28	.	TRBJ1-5	CASSLRVGGGWVQPQHF	TGTGCCAGCAGTTTACGTGTTGGGGGGGGTTGGGTCCAGCCCCAGCATTTT
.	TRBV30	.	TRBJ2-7	CAWSVRTYEQYF	TGTGCCTGGAGCGTAAGGACCTACGAGCAGTACTTC
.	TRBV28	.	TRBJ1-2	CASSLSETDYGYTF	TGTGCCAGCAGTTTGTCGGAAACGGACTATGGCTACACCTTC
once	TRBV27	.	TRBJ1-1	CASSLNGMNTEAFF	TGTGCCAGCAGTTTAAATGGGATGAACACTGAAGCTTTCTTT
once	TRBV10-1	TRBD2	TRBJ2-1	CASSLRRIAGPHEQFF	TGCGCCAGCAGCCTTAGGAGGATAGCGGGGCCCCATGAGCAGTTCTTC
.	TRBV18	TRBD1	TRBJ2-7	CASSPFLTTTGTGEDEQYF	TGTGCCAGCTCACCATTCCTGACCACGACCGGGACAGGGGAGGACGAGCAGTACTTC
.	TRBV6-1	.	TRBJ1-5	CASSDPGGDQPQHF	TGTGCCAGCAGTGACCCGGGCGGGGACCAGCCCCAGCATTTT
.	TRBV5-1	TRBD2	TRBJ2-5	CASSLLTSEQETQYF	TGCGCCAGCAGCTTGTTAACTAGCGAGCAAGAGACCCAGTACTTC
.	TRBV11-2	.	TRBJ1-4	CASSLDRALGQLNEKLFF	TGTGCCAGCAGCTTAGACCGTGCCTTGGGGCAGCTTAATGAAAAACTGTTTTTT
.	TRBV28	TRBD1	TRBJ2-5	CASSSHRLARGETQYF	TGTGCCAGCAGTTCCCATCGGCTCGCCAGGGGGGAGACCCAGTACTTC
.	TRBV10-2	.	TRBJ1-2	CASSEARGSYGYTF	TGCGCCAGCAGTGAGGCCAGGGGTTCCTATGGCTACACCTTC
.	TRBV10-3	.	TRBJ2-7	CAISEGPGVESDEQYF	TGTGCCATCAGTGAAGGTCCGGGAGTAGAGAGCGACGAGCAGTACTTC
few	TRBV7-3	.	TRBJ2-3	CASSLSTDTQYF	TGTGCCAGCAGCTTGAGCACAGATACGCAGTATTTT
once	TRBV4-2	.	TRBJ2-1	CASSQPRDNEQFF	TGTGCCAGCAGCCAACCTAGGGACAATGAGCAGTTCTTC
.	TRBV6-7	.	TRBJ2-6	CASSWADSGANVLTF	TGTGCCAGCAGCTGGGCCGACTCTGGGGCCAACGTCCTGACTTTC
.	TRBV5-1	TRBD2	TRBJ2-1	CASSSISPWERELRNEQFF	TGCGCCAGCAGCTCTATCTCCCCCTGGGAGCGGGAGTTACGCAATGAGCAGTTCTTC
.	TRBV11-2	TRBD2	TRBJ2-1	CASSPRLAGGAQFF	TGTGCCAGCAGCCCCCGACTAGCGGGAGGCGCGCAGTTCTTC
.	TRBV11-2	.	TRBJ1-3	CASSATDSSGNTIYF	TGTGCCAGCAGCGCGACGGACAGCTCTGGAAACACCATATATTTT
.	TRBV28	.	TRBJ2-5	CASSLRTVQETQYF	TGTGCCAGCAGTTTGCGGACGGTCCAAGAGACCCAGTACTTC
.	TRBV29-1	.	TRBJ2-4	CSVLLHIQYF	TGCAGCGTTCTTTTACACATTCAGTACTTC
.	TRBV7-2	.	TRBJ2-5	CASSPWHREKETQYF	TGTGCCAGCAGCCCTTGGCACAGGGAAAAAGAGACCCAGTACTTC
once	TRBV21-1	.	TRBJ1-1	CASSDTRPQGRTEAFF	TGTGCCAGCAGTGATACTCGCCCACAGGGTAGGACTGAAGCTTTCTTT
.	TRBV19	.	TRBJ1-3	CASSISGTNTIYF	TGTGCCAGTAGTATCTCGGGGACCAACACCATATATTTT
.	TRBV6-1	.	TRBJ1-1	CASTSTRITEAFF	TGTGCCAGCACCTCCACGAGGATCACTGAAGCTTTCTTT
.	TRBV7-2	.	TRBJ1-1	CASSLGGSGTEAFF	TGTGCCAGCAGCTTAGGGGGGAGCGGCACTGAAGCTTTCTTT
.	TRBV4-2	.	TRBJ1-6	CASSRGGYNSPLHF	TGTGCCAGCAGCCGTGGGGGGTATAATTCACCCCTCCACTTT
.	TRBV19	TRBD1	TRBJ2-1	CASSILGGHEQFF	TGTGCCAGTAGTATCCTAGGGGGCCATGAGCAGTTCTTC
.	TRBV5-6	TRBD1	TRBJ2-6	CASSFRGPYSGANVLTF	TGTGCCAGCAGCTTCAGGGGGCCCTACTCTGGGGCCAACGTCCTGACTTTC
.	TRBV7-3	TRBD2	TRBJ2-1	CASSQDSGAYNEQFF	TGTGCCAGCAGCCAGGATAGCGGGGCCTACAATGAGCAGTTCTTC
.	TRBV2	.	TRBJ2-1	CASSASDHSYNEQFF	TGTGCCAGCAGTGCTAGCGACCACTCCTACAATGAGCAGTTCTTC
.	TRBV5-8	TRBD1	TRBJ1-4	CASSPHRGRGTNEKLFF	TGTGCCAGCAGCCCGCACAGGGGGCGCGGGACTAATGAAAAACTGTTTTTT
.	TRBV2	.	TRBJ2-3	CASSGLGVDTQYF	TGTGCCAGCAGTGGACTAGGCGTAGATACGCAGTATTTT